Listed here are 6 T cell receptor beta chains from one sample, sequenced in a study of response to subunit inactivated influenza vaccine. TCRdb re-called the RT-PCR reads with MiXCR, one entry per CDR3 protein. The sample shows approximately 530,000 distinct CDR3 sequences, roughly 13% of them seen only once. Source: PBMCs from blood, taken 45 days after vaccination. These receptor sequences come from a man over 45 who received an inactivated influenza vaccine.

This clonotype was found many times. The chain carries TRBV5-1 and TRBJ2-1, with 7 bases identical to TRBD1. This CDR3 spans 16 amino acids. Unmatched junction bases numbered 15, after V lost 0 bases and J lost 12 bases. Germline V CDR1 and CDR2: SGHRS, YFSETQ. The CDR3 DNA reads as TGCGCCAGCAGCTTGGTTACAGGGGCCCACAATGACGGGCAGTTCTTC. Amino acid sequence: CASSLVTGAHNDGQFF. The whole variable domain, filled in from reference TRBV5-1 and TRBJ2-1, reads KAGVTQTPRYLIKTRGQQVTLSCSPISGHRSVSWYQQTPGQGLQFLFEYFSETQRNKGNFPGRFSGRQFSNSRSEMNVSTLELGDSALYLCASSLVTGAHNDGQFFGPGTRLTVL.

The chain employs TRBV12-3 or TRBV12-4 and TRBJ2-1; 9 bases agree with TRBD2. V was pared by 6 bases and J by 8 bases, with 14 bases of the junction left unmatched. There are 16 residues in the CDR3. CDR3 sequence: CASRVGLAPFGDEQFF. The CDR3 nucleotides read TGTGCCAGCAGGGTCGGACTAGCGCCCTTCGGGGATGAGCAGTTCTTC.

Ten or more counts support this clonotype. The V and J genes are TRBV6-2 or TRBV6-3 and TRBJ1-5; no clear D gene. CDR1 and CDR2 (germline): MNHEY, SVGEGT. CDR3 length: 13 residues. Trimming left V 7 bases short and J 11 bases short, with 18 bases between. CDR3 protein: CASKKGAGVSQHF. The CDR3 coding sequence is TGTGCCAGCAAAAAAGGTGCCGGGGTGTCCCAGCATTTT.

This clonotype was observed a few times. The V call is TRBV28, the J call TRBJ2-1; 8 bases are shared with TRBD2. Trimming took 7 bases from V and 4 from J; bases not matched to a gene: 9. Germline loops: CDR1 MDHEN, CDR2 SYDVKM. This CDR3 region has 15 residues. This chain's CDR3 is CASTSSGGTYNEQFF. In nucleotides, the CDR3 is TGTGCCAGCACTTCAAGCGGGGGAACTTACAATGAGCAGTTCTTC.

The genes are TRBV7-2 and TRBJ2-3, with D perhaps matching TRBD1 (6 bases). Germline V CDR1 and CDR2: SGHTA, FQGNSA. Trimming shortened V by 1 base and J by 7 bases, and 9 bases separated the two germline ends. The CDR3 is 13 amino acids. CDR3 in DNA: TGTGCCAGCAGCTTAGGGACAGAAAATACGCAGTATTTT. This codes for CASSLGTENTQYF.

The chain combines TRBV27 with TRBJ2-7; D possibly corresponds to TRBD1 (6 bases). Trimming left V 3 bases short and J 4 bases short, with 16 bases between. Germline CDR1 and CDR2: MNHEY and SMNVEV (reference sequence). The CDR3 sequence is 15 residues long. The CDR3 region has the DNA TGTGCCAGCAGTTTTTTCAGGGGTACCCAGTACGAGCAGTACTTC. It codes for CASSFFRGTQYEQYF.